This T cell receptor beta chain was identified in a study of memory B cells and T cells in multiple sclerosis. Germline V gene sequence: CDR1 MNHEY, CDR2 SVGAGI. The CDR3 covers 12 residues. V lost 8 bases and J 8 bases, leaving 15 bases between the germline ends. Stimulus-free culture yielded autoproliferating CFSE-dim and non-proliferating CFSE-high T cells, each sequenced separately. 5x10^7 CFSE-labeled PBMCs were cultured less than eight days unstimulated, then replicate wells were pooled. For this clone: Its specificity is not known.

Method: immunoSEQ multiplex PCR; TCRdb's copy keeps in-frame clones and lacks some. The repertoire holds 46,000 or so clones, over 75% seen once, with 0.9% to 1.4% in the top ten. The chain uses TRBV6-5 and TRBJ1-2; D gene unclear. The TCR originated in a human donor with multiple sclerosis. Specimen: PBMCs from blood kept in culture. CDR3 nucleotide sequence: TGTGCCAGCTCCTACGGGTCTGGAGGCTACACCTTC. This gives the protein CASSYGSGGYTF.